Sequencing of this T cell receptor (beta chain) was carried out in a study of circulating and synovial CD4+ cells in juvenile arthritis. Notes on this clone: What it binds is unknown.

Clones were sequenced by immunoSEQ multiplex PCR, and TCRdb holds only the in-frame ones, with some missing. Here the sample spans about 4,000 clones, around 82% being singletons. Germline V CDR1 and CDR2: MNHNY, SVGAGI (reference sequence). V lost 6 bases to trimming and J lost 6 bases, with 20 bases between them. CDR3 length equals 16 residues. Broader study findings: T cell genome counts differed by at least an order of magnitude between CPL and CD4 samples.

The chain links TRBV6-6 to TRBJ2-2, with D possibly being TRBD1 (6 bases). The sample consisted of CD4+ T cells from synovial fluid. This clonotype was sampled from a human donor with juvenile idiopathic arthritis. The CDR3 is CASRFPGTTDPGELFF. CDR3 DNA sequence: TGTGCCAGCAGATTCCCCGGGACAACGGACCCCGGGGAGCTGTTTTTT.